The TCR beta chain under discussion was sequenced for a study of blood T cell repertoires in COVID-19. Study details: Samples taken during acute and convalescent COVID-19 were collected in the United States, Italy and Spain. PBMCs, B-cell-depleted T cells, or T cells were the source of the cDNA or gDNA that made up the material.

This clone was found once. Recovery among Cohort 3 donors was established by two negative PCRs, clearance, or symptom resolution. Per the original data handling: By means of reference gene primer amplification, nucleated cell counts were estimated. The protocol was immunoSEQ multiplex PCR, while the TCRdb copy is restricted to in-frame clones and leaves out a portion. The DNA gave D and trimming, while V, J and clone size come from that table. The sample lists around 400,000 clones; nearly 90% were seen once. The sequenced sample consisted of PBMCs or T cells enriched from blood (not recorded which). This receptor was identified in a woman in her twenties or thirties who had recovered from COVID-19.

The CDR3 sequence is CASSLAAQGPGYTF. CDR3 bases: TGTGCCAGCAGCTTAGCTGCACAGGGCCCAGGCTACACCTTC. This chain joins TRBV7-2 and TRBJ1-2; D possibly corresponds to TRBD1 (6 bases). The V gene's germline CDR1 is SGHTA and CDR2 FQGNSA. This CDR3 contains 14 residues. Trimming stripped 0 bases from V and 8 bases from J, with 13 bases between.